This T cell receptor beta chain derives from a study of T cells in localized non-small cell lung cancer. Study observations and caveats: There was higher T cell clonality in uninvolved adjacent lung than in tumor, and it was highest there. As only one tumor region underwent sequencing, heterogeneity remains possible. In adjacent lung, a median about 54 of the top 100 tumor clones were found.

The assay was immunoSEQ multiplex PCR, and TCRdb's table has in-frame clones only and misses some. In the table there are around 31,000 clones, 85% to 90% of which are singletons. Of note for this clone: The antigen remains undetermined.

Trimming pared 6 bases from V and 8 bases from J, leaving 11 bases between. There are 12 residues in the CDR3. Per the germline V gene, CDR1 is SNHLY and CDR2 is FYNNEI. This material consisted of peripheral blood, taken before any cancer treatment. This TCR derives from a female donor over 55 with stage I lung adenocarcinoma. The rearrangement uses TRBV2 and TRBJ2-1; D may be TRBD1 or TRBD2 (5 bases each). The CDR3 DNA sequence: TGTGCCAGCAGGGGGGATGTCGATGAGCAGTTCTTC. It translates to CASRGDVDEQFF.